Listed below are T cell receptor beta chains from one sample, sequenced in a study of control samples from healthy donors and cancer patients. Produced via immunoSEQ multiplex PCR; TCRdb's table is partial and in-frame only. This sample has some 410,000 clones, with 75% to 95% found just once. The sequencing sample was made of PBMCs. These receptors were collected from a man aged 35-49 years with head and neck cancer. Each CDR3 is given with its conserved first and last residue. D genes are given only for firm matches. Clone size is not always given. Where it is, it says once, few, many or a class for expanded clones.

abundance: once
j_gene: TRBJ1-2
v_gene: TRBV12-3/TRBV12-4
d_gene: -
CDR3nt: TGTGCCAGCAGCGGGTATGGCTACACCTTC
CDR3aa: CASSGYGYTF

abundance: -
j_gene: TRBJ2-1
v_gene: TRBV7-8
d_gene: TRBD2
CDR3nt: TGTGCCAGCAGCTTAGCCCCGCCCGGGACTAGGGGAGGCGATGAGCAGTTCTTC
CDR3aa: CASSLAPPGTRGGDEQFF

abundance: -
j_gene: TRBJ1-4
v_gene: TRBV15
d_gene: TRBD1
CDR3nt: TGTGCCACCAGCAGGGGCGGACAGGGCCATAATGAAAAACTGTTTTTT
CDR3aa: CATSRGGQGHNEKLFF

abundance: -
j_gene: TRBJ2-7
v_gene: TRBV11-2
d_gene: -
CDR3nt: TGTGCCAGCAGCTCATGGTCTGGGAGCTCCTACGAGCAGTACTTC
CDR3aa: CASSSWSGSSYEQYF

abundance: -
j_gene: TRBJ2-7
v_gene: TRBV11-2
d_gene: TRBD2
CDR3nt: TGTGCCAGCAGCCCCGAGCGGGGGACATTCTACGAGCAGTACTTC
CDR3aa: CASSPERGTFYEQYF

abundance: -
j_gene: TRBJ2-7
v_gene: TRBV3-1/TRBV3-2
d_gene: -
CDR3nt: TGTGCCAGCAGCCAAAAGCACGAGCAGTACTTC
CDR3aa: CASSQKHEQYF

abundance: few
j_gene: TRBJ2-5
v_gene: TRBV7-2
d_gene: -
CDR3nt: TGTGCCAGCAGCTTAGGGCAAGAGACCCAGTACTTC
CDR3aa: CASSLGQETQYF

abundance: -
j_gene: TRBJ2-7
v_gene: TRBV5-1
d_gene: TRBD1
CDR3nt: TGCGCCAGCACCAGGGACAGGGGGCCCGAGCAGTACTTC
CDR3aa: CASTRDRGPEQYF

abundance: -
j_gene: TRBJ2-1
v_gene: TRBV2
d_gene: -
CDR3nt: TGTGCCAGCGACCGGGTGGACTACAATGAGCAGTTCTTC
CDR3aa: CASDRVDYNEQFF

abundance: few
j_gene: TRBJ1-5
v_gene: TRBV3-1/TRBV3-2
d_gene: -
CDR3nt: TGTGCCAGCAGCCAACACCCAGCGGAGGGAAACAAGAGGGGTCAGCCCCAGCATTTT
CDR3aa: CASSQHPAEGNKRGQPQHF

abundance: -
j_gene: TRBJ2-3
v_gene: TRBV7-2
d_gene: TRBD1
CDR3nt: TGTGCCAGCAGCTTGGGTCAGGGGGCGGCAGATACGCAGTATTTT
CDR3aa: CASSLGQGAADTQYF

abundance: -
j_gene: TRBJ2-1
v_gene: TRBV28
d_gene: TRBD1
CDR3nt: TGTGCCAGCAGTTCTCCTCCCGGGACAGGGAGGGACAATGAGCAGTTCTTC
CDR3aa: CASSSPPGTGRDNEQFF

abundance: -
j_gene: TRBJ1-5
v_gene: TRBV19
d_gene: -
CDR3nt: TGTGCCAGTAGTATCGGGGCAGGTAATCAGCCCCAGCATTTT
CDR3aa: CASSIGAGNQPQHF

abundance: -
j_gene: TRBJ2-7
v_gene: TRBV27
d_gene: TRBD1
CDR3nt: TGTGCCAGCACCCTTACAGGGGGCGCTGGGTTCGAGCAGTACTTC
CDR3aa: CASTLTGGAGFEQYF

abundance: -
j_gene: TRBJ2-2
v_gene: TRBV6-5
d_gene: -
CDR3nt: TGTGCCAGCGCACCTAAACCGGGACACCGCGGGGAGCTGTTTTTT
CDR3aa: CASAPKPGHRGELFF

abundance: -
j_gene: TRBJ1-1
v_gene: TRBV19
d_gene: -
CDR3nt: TGTGCCAGTAGTATGGCGGAGGTGAACACTGAAGCTTTCTTT
CDR3aa: CASSMAEVNTEAFF

abundance: -
j_gene: TRBJ2-3
v_gene: TRBV27
d_gene: TRBD2
CDR3nt: TGTGCCAGCAGGCCCGGGACTAGCGGGAGTCGAGATACGCAGTATTTT
CDR3aa: CASRPGTSGSRDTQYF

abundance: -
j_gene: TRBJ2-4
v_gene: TRBV10-3
d_gene: -
CDR3nt: TGTGCCATCAGTGAGTCTCGACAGGTGACCATTCAGTACTTC
CDR3aa: CAISESRQVTIQYF

abundance: once
j_gene: TRBJ2-7
v_gene: TRBV30
d_gene: TRBD2
CDR3nt: TGTGCCTGGAGCGGGGGGTCCTACGAGCAGTACTTC
CDR3aa: CAWSGGSYEQYF

abundance: -
j_gene: TRBJ2-1
v_gene: TRBV18
d_gene: -
CDR3nt: TGTGCCAGCTCACCTGAGACAGGAGCGTCTTACAATGAGCAGTTCTTC
CDR3aa: CASSPETGASYNEQFF

abundance: -
j_gene: TRBJ2-3
v_gene: TRBV6-5
d_gene: TRBD1
CDR3nt: TGTGCCAGCAGTTCCCGGACAGGGACGATAACAGATACGCAGTATTTT
CDR3aa: CASSSRTGTITDTQYF

abundance: -
j_gene: TRBJ2-3
v_gene: TRBV18
d_gene: -
CDR3nt: TGTGCCAGCTCACCACCGAGCATTGATACGCAGTATTTT
CDR3aa: CASSPPSIDTQYF

abundance: -
j_gene: TRBJ2-7
v_gene: TRBV27
d_gene: -
CDR3nt: TGTGCCAGCAGTTTATCCCCAGGGTCCGAGCAGTACTTC
CDR3aa: CASSLSPGSEQYF

abundance: -
j_gene: TRBJ2-3
v_gene: TRBV7-2
d_gene: -
CDR3nt: TGTGCCAGCAGCTCTACGACTAGTGGGAGGAGGACAGATACGCAGTATTTT
CDR3aa: CASSSTTSGRRTDTQYF

abundance: -
j_gene: TRBJ2-7
v_gene: TRBV28
d_gene: -
CDR3nt: TGTGCCAGCAGAAAGCGTTCAACCTACGAGCAGTACTTC
CDR3aa: CASRKRSTYEQYF

abundance: -
j_gene: TRBJ2-2
v_gene: TRBV9
d_gene: -
CDR3nt: TGTGCCAGCAGCCCCCAGGGGCCCGGGGAGCTGTTTTTT
CDR3aa: CASSPQGPGELFF

abundance: -
j_gene: TRBJ2-6
v_gene: TRBV27
d_gene: -
CDR3nt: TGTGCCAGCAGCCCTCCTTACTCTGGGGCCAACGTCCTGACTTTC
CDR3aa: CASSPPYSGANVLTF

abundance: -
j_gene: TRBJ1-1
v_gene: TRBV6-5
d_gene: -
CDR3nt: TGTGCCAGCAGTTACTCGATAAGGGTCCACACTGAAGCTTTCTTT
CDR3aa: CASSYSIRVHTEAFF

abundance: -
j_gene: TRBJ2-1
v_gene: TRBV28
d_gene: -
CDR3nt: TGTGCCAGCTCTCAAGGTGGAGGCTGGGAGCAGTTCTTC
CDR3aa: CASSQGGGWEQFF

abundance: -
j_gene: TRBJ1-4
v_gene: TRBV28
d_gene: TRBD1
CDR3nt: TGTGCCACTGGGACAGGGGAATTTGCAACTAATGAAAAACTGTTTTTT
CDR3aa: CATGTGEFATNEKLFF

abundance: -
j_gene: TRBJ1-2
v_gene: TRBV28
d_gene: TRBD1
CDR3nt: TGTGCCAGCAGTACCCCAAGACAGGGCAACTATGGCTACACCTTC
CDR3aa: CASSTPRQGNYGYTF